The rows below give T cell receptor beta chains drawn from one sample of a study of blood T cell repertoires in COVID-19. Assay: immunoSEQ multiplex PCR; the TCRdb copy retains only in-frame clones and omits some. The sample has around 68,000 clones; roughly 87% are singletons. Sequencing used peripheral blood. These receptor sequences come from a man aged 50 to 59 with active COVID-19. Both conserved end residues are trimmed from each CDR3. Size is omitted from some rows. Given values are once, few, many or a class for expanded clones.

TRBJ1-5 | TRBV7-2 | . | ASSLGGQGAPQH
TRBJ1-1 | TRBV28 | . | ASRRTGRTEAF
TRBJ2-7 | TRBV6-2/TRBV6-3 | . | ASSYSPGHTIYEQY
TRBJ1-1 | TRBV7-9 | . | ASSLSRGLEAF
TRBJ2-5 | TRBV9 | once | ASSVAIAGGPGETQY
TRBJ1-1 | TRBV19 | . | ASRSLTGGSNTEAF
TRBJ1-1 | TRBV6-6 | . | ASSYNGNTEAF
TRBJ1-5 | TRBV24-1 | . | ATSDGQGYNQPQH
TRBJ1-4 | TRBV4-1 | . | ASSQASGVPNEKLF
TRBJ2-7 | TRBV12-3/TRBV12-4 | . | ASSLDWREQY
TRBJ2-2 | TRBV27 | once | ASSFQGSNTGELF
TRBJ2-2 | TRBV21-1 | . | ASSKGTSGSGTTGELF
TRBJ2-7 | TRBV6-6 | . | ASSYSSGRAGYEQY
TRBJ2-7 | TRBV5-6 | . | ASSPQGSVHEQY
TRBJ1-1 | TRBV20-1 | . | SARPGVEAF
TRBJ2-7 | TRBV30 | . | AWSPHRATYEQY
TRBJ1-2 | TRBV19 | few | ASSRTTGDGYT
TRBJ2-2 | TRBV7-3 | . | ASTLLAGDTGELF
TRBJ2-7 | TRBV30 | . | AWSVDRGPGEQY
TRBJ2-7 | TRBV5-6 | . | ASSPGGGALLYEQY
TRBJ2-4 | TRBV6-7 | . | ASSTLRTGMGMAKNIQY
TRBJ1-3 | TRBV3-1/TRBV3-2 | . | ASSQDQGRVGNTIY
TRBJ2-2 | TRBV4-3 | . | ASSQERAGAGTGELF
TRBJ1-1 | TRBV30 | . | AWTGETVNPEAF
TRBJ2-3 | TRBV7-9 | . | ASRLDGSTDTQY
TRBJ2-4 | TRBV7-2 | . | ASSLMGAAKNIQY
TRBJ1-4 | TRBV7-9 | . | ASSHPPRGTGNEKLF
TRBJ2-7 | TRBV2 | . | ASNSQGARDEQY
TRBJ2-1 | TRBV10-3 | . | AIGVGGAEPLNEQF
TRBJ2-5 | TRBV18 | . | ASSPTGGLEETQY
TRBJ1-1 | TRBV28 | . | ASSPLRGIPEAF
TRBJ1-6 | TRBV5-1 | . | ASSWDSPTSSYNSPLH
TRBJ2-5 | TRBV19 | . | ASSMPQGQETQY
TRBJ2-7 | TRBV7-2 | . | ASSDPSSEQY
TRBJ1-5 | TRBV28 | . | ASSLSDRHLLGQPQH
TRBJ1-2 | TRBV28 | few | ASESPGQGPNGYT
TRBJ2-2 | TRBV28 | . | ASSLIWEVGELF
TRBJ2-5 | TRBV6-5 | . | ASSFDILQETQY
TRBJ1-2 | TRBV7-2 | . | ASSPAYGYT
TRBJ1-1 | TRBV5-1 | . | ASSLLALNTEAF
TRBJ1-5 | TRBV6-2/TRBV6-3 | . | ASSPLRDRGDQPQH
TRBJ1-2 | TRBV5-1 | . | ASSGDSLYGYT
TRBJ1-2 | TRBV19 | . | ASSTRDRNYGYT
TRBJ1-1 | TRBV12-3/TRBV12-4 | . | ASSRLGTAEAF
TRBJ2-6 | TRBV7-2 | . | ASSPQVSGANVLT
TRBJ2-4 | TRBV5-1 | . | ASSSEPLGKNIQY
TRBJ2-7 | TRBV7-2 | . | ASSRDKTYEQY
TRBJ2-3 | TRBV7-2 | . | ASSLGGPWSGDTDTQY
TRBJ2-1 | TRBV5-4 | . | ASSSRDRAHNEQF
TRBJ2-5 | TRBV6-1 | . | ASSEARGEETQY